The rows below give T cell receptor beta chains drawn from one sample of a study of CD8 T cells in ankylosing spondylitis. MiXCR, applied by TCRdb to the 5' RACE reads, yields one record per CDR3 protein. The table includes around 440,000 distinct CDR3 sequences, approximately 17% detected once. The specimen sequenced was blood, either unsorted or a sorted T cell fraction (not recorded which). These TCRs come from a male donor with ankylosing spondylitis. Each CDR3 is given with its conserved first and last residue. A D gene is named only where the DNA matches it firmly. For some rows the clone size is stated as once, few or many, or as a class when expanded; others skip it.

>NA|few|TRBJ1-1|TRBV7-3
CASSLSPVGTEAFF
TGTGCCAGCAGCTTAAGTCCTGTAGGGACTGAAGCTTTCTTT
>NA|NA|TRBJ2-2|TRBV21-1
CASSNWDSRLTGELFF
TGTGCCAGCAGCAACTGGGACAGTCGTCTTACCGGGGAGCTGTTTTTT
>TRBD1|NA|TRBJ1-1|TRBV18
CASSGSRGQGGEAFF
TGTGCCAGCTCAGGGTCCAGGGGCCAGGGGGGCGAAGCTTTCTTT
>NA|few|TRBJ1-2|TRBV10-3
CAISDPGKLYSNYGYTF
TGTGCCATCAGTGATCCAGGGAAGCTATACTCTAACTATGGCTACACCTTC
>TRBD1|NA|TRBJ2-7|TRBV7-2
CARSFLGQGAYEQYF
TGTGCCCGCAGCTTCTTGGGACAGGGGGCATACGAGCAGTACTTC
>TRBD2|many|TRBJ2-2|TRBV11-1
CASSLERESLRTGELFF
TGTGCCAGCAGCTTAGAGCGGGAGTCCTTGCGCACCGGGGAGCTGTTTTTT
>TRBD2|NA|TRBJ2-1|TRBV20-1
CSARIRPSGYYNEQFF
TGCAGTGCTAGGATTCGTCCTAGCGGGTACTACAATGAGCAGTTCTTC
>NA|few|TRBJ1-1|TRBV10-3
CATRLGMNTEAFF
TGTGCCACCAGATTGGGGATGAACACTGAAGCTTTCTTT
>TRBD1|few|TRBJ1-1|TRBV28
CASSSPPGQPQEAFF
TGTGCCAGCAGTTCACCCCCGGGACAGCCGCAGGAAGCTTTCTTT
>NA|NA|TRBJ2-7|TRBV5-1
CASSLVLAATGEQYF
TGCGCCAGCAGCTTGGTGTTAGCTGCTACAGGCGAGCAGTACTTC
>NA|few|TRBJ1-1|TRBV20-1
CSAKISEAFF
TGCAGTGCTAAGATCTCTGAAGCTTTCTTT
>NA|few|TRBJ1-5|TRBV7-9
CASSLGNNQPQHF
TGTGCCAGCAGCTTAGGCAATAATCAGCCCCAGCATTTT
>TRBD1|many|TRBJ2-7|TRBV12-3/TRBV12-4
CASSLGQPYEQYF
TGTGCCAGCAGTCTGGGACAGCCCTACGAGCAGTACTTC
>TRBD1|few|TRBJ1-6|TRBV4-1
CASSQGQGQGVYSPLHF
TGCGCCAGCAGCCAAGGTCAGGGACAGGGTGTATACTCACCCCTCCACTTT
>TRBD2|many|TRBJ2-2|TRBV5-1
CASRLSGSVAGELFF
TGCGCCAGCAGATTAAGCGGGAGCGTCGCCGGGGAGCTGTTTTTT
>NA|few|TRBJ1-1|TRBV20-1
CSARDGRSDTEAFF
TGCAGTGCTAGAGATGGAAGGAGCGACACTGAAGCTTTCTTT
>TRBD1|few|TRBJ1-1|TRBV29-1
CSTVPGQKNTEAFF
TGCAGCACTGTACCGGGACAGAAGAACACTGAAGCTTTCTTT
>NA|few|TRBJ1-1|TRBV20-1
CSATNPTEAFF
TGCAGTGCTACCAACCCGACTGAAGCTTTCTTT
>TRBD2|few|TRBJ2-7|TRBV5-1
CASSLTSGRAVSYEQYF
TGCGCCAGCAGCCTAACTAGCGGGAGGGCCGTCTCCTACGAGCAGTACTTC
>TRBD2|few|TRBJ2-7|TRBV5-1
CASSLGPAGGGYYEQYF
TGCGCCAGCAGCTTGGGGCCAGCGGGAGGGGGCTACTACGAGCAGTACTTC
>TRBD2|NA|TRBJ2-1|TRBV24-1
CATTPGGGLSSYNEQFF
TGTGCCACCACCCCCGGCGGGGGGCTGAGCTCCTACAATGAGCAGTTCTTC
>TRBD2|few|TRBJ2-3|TRBV19
CASRGGGAGTQYF
TGTGCCAGTAGGGGCGGGGGGGCCGGTACGCAGTATTTT
>TRBD2|NA|TRBJ2-7|TRBV14
CASSPAGAGEQYF
TGTGCCAGCAGCCCAGCGGGAGCGGGCGAGCAGTACTTC
>TRBD2|NA|TRBJ2-1|TRBV2
CASRAGTSVQGEQFF
TGTGCCAGCAGGGCCGGGACTAGCGTTCAGGGTGAGCAGTTCTTC
>NA|NA|TRBJ2-3|TRBV10-3
CAINSEYTTDTQYF
TGTGCCATCAACAGTGAATACACGACAGATACGCAGTATTTT
>NA|many|TRBJ2-3|TRBV5-1
CASSLAGFGDTQYF
TGCGCCAGCAGCTTGGCCGGGTTTGGAGATACGCAGTATTTT
>TRBD1|NA|TRBJ1-3|TRBV3-1
CASSQPTGGNTIYF
TGTGCCAGCAGCCAACCGACAGGGGGAAACACCATATATTTT
>NA|NA|TRBJ1-1|TRBV7-2
CASSLGRGYNTEAFF
TGTGCCAGCAGCTTGGGTCGGGGATATAACACTGAAGCTTTCTTT
>NA|few|TRBJ1-5|TRBV6-5
CASSYGHSNQPQHF
TGTGCCAGCAGTTACGGTCATAGCAATCAGCCCCAGCATTTT
>NA|NA|TRBJ1-2|TRBV7-2
CASSPPVASSHHGYTF
TGTGCCAGCAGCCCCCCGGTGGCCAGCAGTCACCATGGCTACACCTTC
>NA|NA|TRBJ1-2|TRBV7-8
CASRLRVRGQQQF
TGTGCCAGCCGACTCAGGGTCAGGGGTCAACAACAATTC
>NA|NA|TRBJ1-2|TRBV10-3
CAISESRGYTF
TGTGCCATCAGTGAGTCGAGGGGCTACACCTTC
>TRBD1|few|TRBJ1-2|TRBV6-5
CASSYDVRGRSGYTF
TGTGCCAGCAGTTATGACGTCAGGGGGCGATCCGGCTACACCTTC
>NA|once|TRBJ1-1|TRBV7-2
CASSLARPGTEAFF
TGTGCCAGCAGCTTAGCGCGCCCGGGCACTGAAGCTTTCTTT
>TRBD1|many|TRBJ1-2|TRBV29-1
CSVGTGIRSYGYTF
TGCAGCGTTGGGACAGGGATCCGCTCCTATGGCTACACCTTC
>NA|few|TRBJ1-3|TRBV20-1
CSARDPAGAKGNTIYF
TGCAGTGCTAGAGATCCGGCAGGGGCCAAGGGAAACACCATATATTTT
>NA|few|TRBJ2-1|TRBV27
CASSTFGMYPYNEQFF
TGTGCCAGCAGTACTTTCGGAATGTACCCCTACAATGAGCAGTTCTTC
>NA|once|TRBJ2-3|TRBV4-3
CASSQDAGAGGTDTQYF
TGCGCCAGCAGCCAAGATGCGGGGGCAGGGGGCACAGATACGCAGTATTTT
>TRBD2|few|TRBJ2-7|TRBV28
CASGPSGSLPYEQYF
TGTGCCAGCGGGCCGAGCGGGAGTTTGCCCTACGAGCAGTACTTC
>NA|NA|TRBJ1-5|TRBV24-1
CATSESTTGNQPQHF
TGTGCCACCAGTGAGTCAACTACAGGGAATCAGCCCCAGCATTTT